One sample yielded the 29 T cell receptor beta chains listed below, sequenced in a study of T-cell memory formation after mild COVID-19 (dated by TCRdb to the early 2020s). The library was made by 5' RACE. The instrument given in TCRdb is Illumina NovaSeq 6000. Clones were called with MiXCR by TCRdb after fastp trimmed the public reads at Q25, and only in-frame beta chains were retained. Under each unique CDR3 protein, matching rows form one entry showing the most common genes and DNA. The sample includes around 320,000 distinct CDR3 sequences, with roughly an eighth observed a single time. The top ten clonotypes cover around a fifth of the sample. Sequencing input: PBMCs or a T cell subset sorted from them (not recorded which). The source of these receptors is a man younger than 35 who had mild COVID-19 (a few samples of this study predate the infection). The sample titles of this study are shuffled in the database, so cell type and time point are left out; the donor was told from shared clones.

This chain joins TRBV6-5 and TRBJ2-3, with 9 bases lining up with TRBD2. The CDR3 consists of 15 residues. The germline V gene has CDR1 MNHEY and CDR2 SVGAGI. V lost 6 bases, J lost 6 bases, and 10 bases stayed unmatched. The CDR3 is CASSPETSGPDTQYF. The CDR3 nucleotides are TGTGCCAGCAGCCCCGAGACTAGCGGCCCGGATACGCAGTATTTT.

J is TRBJ2-7 and V is TRBV7-2, with D uncertain. V shed 1 base and J shed 4 bases, with 8 bases lying between them. The germline CDR1 and CDR2 sequences are SGHTA and FQGNSA. The CDR3 covers 13 residues. The CDR3 bases are TGTGCCAGCAGCTTAGGGTTTTCGTACGAGCAGTACGTC. It yields the protein CASSLGFSYEQYV.

J is TRBJ1-1 and V is TRBV29-1, with TRBD1 as a possible D gene (6 bases). V was shortened by 3 bases and J by 7 bases, with 12 bases between the two germline ends. Germline values: CDR1 SQVTM, CDR2 ANQGSEA. The CDR3 spans 12 residues. Written as DNA, the CDR3 is TGCAGCGTTGATCGGGGCAGGGGTGAAGCTTTCTTT. It specifies CSVDRGRGEAFF.

This clonotype was recorded a few times. The chain links TRBV6-5 to TRBJ2-1; D could derive from TRBD1 or TRBD2 (6 bases each). Germline V gives CDR1 MNHEY, CDR2 SVGAGI. This CDR3 spans 12 amino acids. Trimming took 8 bases from V and 8 from J, leaving 13 bases between them. CDR3 protein: CASGGRGDEQFF. The CDR3, as DNA: TGTGCCAGCGGGGGGCGCGGAGATGAGCAGTTCTTC.

This clonotype was found a few times. J is TRBJ1-5 and V is TRBV20-1; TRBD1 aligns across 7 bases. Trimming cost V 1 base and J 2 bases; bases outside gene matches: 8. From germline, CDR1 is DFQATT and CDR2 SNEGSKA (reference sequence). The CDR3 is made up of 16 amino acids. The CDR3 region is CSARGGQTFGNQPQHF. CDR3 in DNA: TGCAGTGCTAGAGGGGGACAGACCTTTGGCAATCAGCCCCAGCATTTT.

This clonotype was seen more than once but under ten times. V is TRBV6-5 and J is TRBJ2-5; weak D call: TRBD1 (6 bases). Trimming stripped 2 bases from V and 6 bases from J, with 13 bases between. The CDR3 runs to 14 residues. Germline V lookup: CDR1 MNHEY, CDR2 SVGAGI. Written as DNA, the CDR3 is TGTGCCAGCAGTTACCCTGGGGGCGCACAGACCCAGTACTTC. Translating it yields CASSYPGGAQTQYF.

J is TRBJ2-2 and V is TRBV5-6; D is ambiguous. The CDR3 has 16 amino acids. Germline lookup yields CDR1 SGHDT and CDR2 YYEEEE. Trimming took off 4 bases at V and 0 bases at J, with 13 bases between the two ends. The CDR3 reads CASSRYRLSNTGELFF. CDR3 nucleotides: TGTGCCAGCAGCCGATACAGACTTTCGAACACCGGGGAGCTGTTTTTT.

In its sample, this clonotype was seen a few times. The CDR3 DNA follows: TGTGCCAGCAGCTCGGGACGGTTTCCTGAGCAGTACGTC. Its protein is CASSSGRFPEQYV. The gene calls are TRBV7-9 and TRBJ2-7, with D perhaps assigned TRBD1 or TRBD2 (5 bases each). This CDR3 has 13 residues. Germline lookup yields CDR1 SEHNR and CDR2 FQNEAQ (reference sequence). The germline V and J ends were trimmed by 4 bases and 7 bases, with 14 bases remaining between them.

This clonotype showed up just a few times. This chain uses TRBV4-3 with TRBJ2-6; D might be TRBD1 (6 bases). Trimming shortened V by 4 bases and J by 4 bases, and 14 bases separated the two germline ends. The CDR3 length is 16 residues. Germline V CDR1 and CDR2: LGHNA, YSLEER. CDR3 nucleotides: TGCGCCAGCAGCCGGAGCAGGGGAACCGGGGCCAACGTCCTGACTTTC. Translating gives CASSRSRGTGANVLTF.

A few counts support this clonotype. V and J are TRBV11-2 and TRBJ2-3; 14 bases are shared with TRBD2. The CDR3 has 18 residues. The V gene end was trimmed by 1 base and the J gene end by 2 bases; junction bases not matched to a gene: 5. Germline V gene sequence: CDR1 SGHAT, CDR2 FQNNGV. CDR3 bases: TGTGCCAGCAGCTTAGGGACTAGCGGGAGGATTTCCACAGATACGCAGTATTTT. This encodes CASSLGTSGRISTDTQYF.

This clonotype was found a few times. The rearrangement uses TRBV6-4 and TRBJ2-1; TRBD1 aligns across 8 bases. The germline V gene encodes CDR1 MRHNA and CDR2 SNTAGT. The length of the CDR3 is 14 residues. V was pared by 5 bases and J by 9 bases, with 9 bases of the junction left unmatched. The CDR3 loop is CASSLETGEREQFF. The CDR3 DNA sequence: TGTGCCAGCAGTCTCGAGACAGGGGAACGTGAGCAGTTCTTC.

V gene TRBV3-1 combines with J gene TRBJ2-5; D unresolved. Germline V lookup: CDR1 LGHDT, CDR2 YNNKEL (reference sequence). The CDR3 covers 14 residues. Trimming took off 3 bases at V and 5 bases at J, with 13 bases between the two ends. This CDR3 is CASSQSNGGETQYF. In nucleotides, the CDR3 is TGTGCCAGCAGCCAGTCGAACGGCGGCGAGACCCAGTACTTC.

The chain joins TRBV19 to TRBJ1-2; TRBD1 might be the D (5 bases). There are 12 residues in the CDR3. Per germline, CDR1 LNHDA and CDR2 SQIVND (reference sequence). Deletions cut 10 bases from V and 5 bases from J, with 14 bases between. The CDR3 nucleotides are TGTGCCACCGGAATGGGACCTTATGGCTACACCTTC. It encodes CATGMGPYGYTF.

This clonotype was counted at least ten times. This chain uses TRBV7-2 with TRBJ2-2; D uncertain. Trimming shortened V by 1 base and J by 7 bases, and 10 bases separated the two germline ends. CDR3 length: 14 amino acids. Germline CDR1 reads SGHTA; CDR2 reads FQGNSA. The CDR3 sequence is CASSLDRVNGELFF. CDR3 nucleotide sequence: TGTGCCAGCAGCTTAGATCGAGTTAACGGGGAGCTGTTTTTT.

The chain employs TRBV7-9 and TRBJ2-3, with 8 bases matching TRBD1. Germline V lookup: CDR1 SEHNR, CDR2 FQNEAQ (reference sequence). V gave up 4 bases and J gave up 2 bases; unmatched junction bases: 11. The CDR3 is 17 amino acids. The DNA of the CDR3 is TGTGCCAGCAGCTACCCCCCCAGACAGGGGCCCACAGATACGCAGTATTTT. Encoded protein: CASSYPPRQGPTDTQYF.

The chain employs TRBV29-1 and TRBJ2-7, with 9 bases matching TRBD1. There are 11 residues in the CDR3. Germline CDR1 reads SQVTM; CDR2 reads ANQGSEA. The trim removed 6 bases at V and 6 bases at J, leaving 3 bases unmatched. The CDR3 DNA follows: TGCAGCGTGGCGACAGGGGGCGAGCAGTACGTC. Translation: CSVATGGEQYV.

The gene calls are TRBV29-1 and TRBJ1-6, with D perhaps TRBD1 (5 bases). This CDR3 spans 13 amino acids. CDR1 and CDR2 (germline): SQVTM, ANQGSEA. The V end lost 4 bases, the J end lost 5 bases, and 9 bases lay between the germline ends. This chain's CDR3 is CSVGDRDNSPLHF. CDR3 DNA sequence: TGCAGCGTTGGAGACAGAGATAATTCACCCCTCCACTTT.

At least ten counts were recorded for this clonotype. This rearrangement joins TRBV5-1 to TRBJ2-1, with 9 bases fitting TRBD2. Germline assignment: CDR1 SGHRS and CDR2 YFSETQ. CDR3 size: 14 residues. Germline trimming cut 8 bases from V and 0 bases from J; bases unmatched to any gene: 3. CDR3 bases: TGCGCCAGTAGCGGGGGAAGCTCCTACAATGAGCAGTTCTTC. Amino acid sequence: CASSGGSSYNEQFF.

This clonotype was observed a handful of times. The chain uses TRBV7-6 and TRBJ1-2; D is possibly TRBD1 (6 bases). Per germline, CDR1 SGHVS and CDR2 FNYEAQ. The CDR3 has 14 residues. Between the trimmed V and J ends, which lost 5 bases and 7 bases, there was a span of 17 bases. In DNA form, the CDR3 reads TGTGCCAGCAGCGCAACCACAGGGAAGGGTGGCTACACCTTC. It encodes CASSATTGKGGYTF.

The CDR3 bases are TGTGCCAGCAGTTTAGTAGCTAGCGGGGGTCTGTACTTC. Protein sequence: CASSLVASGGLYF. The V and J genes are TRBV12-3 or TRBV12-4 and TRBJ2-5, with 10 bases that match TRBD2. The CDR3 consists of 13 residues. V was pared by 1 base and J by 13 bases, with 6 bases of the junction left unmatched.

This clonotype was seen only a few times. The rearrangement joins TRBV4-1 to TRBJ2-1, with a weak D call TRBD2 (5 bases). CDR3 size: 16 residues. The V gene lost 3 bases and the J gene lost 8 bases, with 20 bases spanning the gap. The germline V gene has CDR1 MGHRA and CDR2 YSYEKL. CDR3 sequence: CASSHLRGPKMDEQFF. CDR3 coding DNA: TGCGCCAGCAGCCACCTACGGGGTCCGAAAATGGATGAGCAGTTCTTC.

The chain employs TRBV7-9 and TRBJ2-5; tentative D call: TRBD1 (6 bases). The CDR3 contains 15 residues. Trimming pared 2 bases from V and 5 bases from J, leaving 15 bases between. Germline loops: CDR1 SEHNR, CDR2 FQNEAQ (reference sequence). CDR3 protein: CASSLQGTPGETQYF. Written as DNA, the CDR3 is TGTGCCAGCAGCTTACAGGGGACACCGGGGGAGACCCAGTACTTC.

The rearrangement uses TRBV4-2 and TRBJ2-1; D gene ambiguous. Between the trimmed V and J ends, which lost 0 bases and 0 bases, there was a span of 15 bases. CDR3 length: 18 amino acids. The germline gives CDR1 LGHNA, CDR2 YNFKEQ. The CDR3 spells CASSQDTKFASSYNEQFF. The CDR3 DNA reads as TGTGCCAGCAGCCAAGATACTAAGTTCGCCAGCTCCTACAATGAGCAGTTCTTC.

This clonotype has a handful of counts. This rearrangement joins TRBV6-5 to TRBJ1-5, with 9 positions matching TRBD1. The V gene's germline CDR1 is MNHEY and CDR2 SVGAGI. The trim removed 2 bases at V and 5 bases at J, leaving 10 bases unmatched. The length of the CDR3 is 17 residues. In DNA form, the CDR3 reads TGTGCCAGCAGTTACGGGGTGCCGGGACAGGGTCATCAGCCCCAGCATTTT. Amino acids: CASSYGVPGQGHQPQHF.

Remarks on this clonotype: The missing conserved phenylalanine or tryptophan at the end of this CDR3 makes a read error likely. The CDR3: CASSSTSGGAEQFC. The CDR3 coding sequence is TGCGCCAGCAGCTCTACTAGCGGGGGGGCAGAGCAGTTCTGC. The rearrangement uses TRBV5-1 and TRBJ2-1; 13 bases agree with TRBD2. Trimming at V came to 3 bases and at J to 10 bases, leaving 4 bases not matched to a gene. This CDR3 has 14 residues. Per the germline V gene, CDR1 is SGHRS and CDR2 is YFSETQ.

This clonotype showed up just a few times. The chain carries TRBV7-9 and TRBJ2-1; 9 bases match TRBD1. Germline-derived CDR1 and CDR2 are SEHNR and FQNEAQ (reference sequence). V shed 5 bases, J shed 4 bases, and the junction held 9 bases outside the gene matches. The CDR3 length is 16 residues. Written as DNA, the CDR3 is TGTGCCAGCAGCGCCCGGGACAGGGAGGGATACAATGAGCAGTTCTTC. It translates to CASSARDREGYNEQFF.

Only a few counts were recorded for this clonotype. The V call is TRBV28, the J call TRBJ2-3; no definite D call. Germline CDR1 reads MDHEN; CDR2 reads SYDVKM. V was pared by 6 bases and J by 0 bases, with 10 bases between. This CDR3 is built from 14 residues. CDR3 loop: CASRRTLSTDTQYF. CDR3 sequence (DNA): TGTGCCAGCAGGCGGACGTTGAGCACAGATACGCAGTATTTT. Variable domain in full (rest from reference TRBV28 and TRBJ2-3): DVKVTQSSRYLVKRTGEKVFLECVQDMDHENMFWYRQDPGLGLRLIYFSYDVKMKEKGDIPEGYSVSREKKERFSLILESASTNQTSMYLCASRRTLSTDTQYFGPGTRLTVL.

The rearrangement joins TRBV7-9 to TRBJ2-3; D gene unclear. This CDR3 comprises 13 residues. Per germline, CDR1 SEHNR and CDR2 FQNEAQ (reference sequence). V dropped 4 bases and J dropped 3 bases, with 8 bases sitting between them. In DNA form, the CDR3 reads TGTGCCAGCAGCTCGGAGAGGACAGATACGCAGTATTTT. Its protein product is CASSSERTDTQYF.

This clonotype appeared a few times. This chain uses TRBV4-1 with TRBJ2-2; no clear D. Germline CDR1 is MGHRA and CDR2 is YSYEKL. This CDR3 spans 15 amino acids. V shed 4 bases and J shed 10 bases, with 19 bases lying between them. The CDR3: CASSLHPGTFEELFF. Here the CDR3 DNA reads TGCGCCAGCAGCCTTCATCCGGGTACTTTCGAGGAGCTGTTTTTT.